These 10 T cell receptor beta chains came from one sample sequenced in a study of blood T cell repertoires in COVID-19. The protocol was immunoSEQ multiplex PCR, while the TCRdb copy is restricted to in-frame clones and leaves out a portion. The sample includes fewer than 250,000 clones, about four fifths of them seen just once. What was sequenced was PBMCs or T cells enriched from blood (not recorded which). The receptors derive from a woman aged 50 to 60 who had been exposed to COVID-19.

This clone was seen many times. The chain couples TRBV5-1 to TRBJ2-7, with 8 bases matching TRBD1. CDR3 length equals 14 residues. Germline lookup yields CDR1 SGHRS and CDR2 YFSETQ. Losses at the gene ends were 4 bases for V and 6 bases for J; bases not matched to a gene: 9. Here the CDR3 DNA reads TGCGCCAGCAGCCCAAGGACAGGGTCGAGCGAGCAGTACTTC. Its translation: CASSPRTGSSEQYF.

This chain connects TRBV14 to TRBJ1-2; 10 nucleotides match TRBD1. CDR1 and CDR2 (germline): SGHDN, FVKESK. V dropped 9 bases and J dropped 4; count of bases not matched to a gene: 2. The CDR3 extends over 12 amino acids. The CDR3 DNA is TGTGCCAGTCGGGACAGGGGCTATGGCTACACCTTC. As protein: CASRDRGYGYTF.

The V gene is TRBV30, the J gene TRBJ2-3, with TRBD1 matching over 7 bases. This CDR3 comprises 13 residues. Germline V gene data show CDR1 as GTSNPN and CDR2 as SVGIG (reference sequence). V lost 7 bases and J lost 3; bases outside the gene matches: 7. This CDR3 reads CAYRGKDTDTQYF. The CDR3, as DNA: TGTGCCTACAGGGGAAAGGATACAGATACGCAGTATTTT.

The gene calls are TRBV7-8 and TRBJ1-3; a weak D match, TRBD1 (5 bases). CDR1 and CDR2 from the germline V gene are SGHVS and FQNEAQ. The CDR3 loop spans 18 amino acids. V dropped 1 base and J dropped 0 bases, with 16 bases sitting between them. The CDR3 protein is CASSLVQVAGVSGNTIYF. In DNA form, the CDR3 reads TGTGCCAGCAGCTTAGTACAGGTGGCGGGAGTCTCTGGAAACACCATATATTTT.

The genes are TRBV5-8 and TRBJ2-2; D is ambiguous. Germline-derived CDR1 and CDR2 are SGHTS and YDEGEE. CDR3 length equals 14 residues. Trimming removed 6 bases from V and 9 bases from J, with 18 bases in between. The CDR3 bases are TGTGCCAGCATGTGGCCAGGCCAAACGCGGGAGCTGTTTTTT. This translates into CASMWPGQTRELFF.

This clone was seen once. The rearrangement uses TRBV14 and TRBJ1-4; possibly TRBD1 for D (5 bases). V gave up 3 bases and J gave up 6 bases, with 17 bases separating them. The germline V gene encodes CDR1 SGHDN and CDR2 FVKESK. The CDR3 totals 16 residues. The DNA of the CDR3 is TGTGCCAGCAGCCAGGGGGGAGAAGGAGAAGATGAAAAACTGTTTTTT. Its translation is CASSQGGEGEDEKLFF.

This rearrangement joins TRBV2 to TRBJ2-5; TRBD1 agrees at 7 bases. The CDR3 contains 14 residues. The junction had 11 bases not matched to a gene; V was cut back by 8 bases and J by 5 bases. Germline CDR1 is SNHLY and CDR2 is FYNNEI. CDR3 DNA: TGTGCCAGCCAAAAAATAGGGGGCAAGGAGACCCAGTACTTC. As protein: CASQKIGGKETQYF. The variable domain in full, with the rest retrieved from reference TRBV2 and TRBJ2-5, is EPEVTQTPSHQVTQMGQEVILRCVPISNHLYFYWYRQILGQKVEFLVSFYNNEISEKSEIFDDQFSVERPDGSNFTLKIRSTKLEDSAMYFCASQKIGGKETQYFGPGTRLLVL.

For this clone: Distinct nucleotide sequences in the sample also encode this CDR3. The V gene is TRBV6-1, the J gene TRBJ1-1, with TRBD1 as a possible D gene (6 bases). The CDR3 is 13 residues long. The germline V and J ends were trimmed by 0 bases and 5 bases, with 7 bases remaining between them. Germline loops: CDR1 MNHNS, CDR2 SASEGT. CDR3 sequence: CASSEARGTEAFF. CDR3 in DNA: TGTGCCAGCAGTGAAGCCAGGGGAACTGAAGCTTTCTTT.

V and J are TRBV4-3 and TRBJ2-7, with D tentatively TRBD2 (5 bases). CDR3 size: 14 residues. The germline V gene has CDR1 LGHNA and CDR2 YSLEER. V was shortened by 0 bases and J by 0 bases, with 6 bases between the two germline ends. DNA for the CDR3: TGCGCCAGCAGCCAAGAAGAGGGCTCCTACGAGCAGTACTTC. Translation gives CASSQEEGSYEQYF.

CDR3 DNA sequence: TGTGCCAGCTATCTGGGACAGCTGAACACTGAAGCTTTCTTT. This translates into CASYLGQLNTEAFF. The chain uses TRBV18 and TRBJ1-1; 7 bases align to TRBD1. V lost 7 bases and J lost 0; bases outside the gene matches: 5. From germline, CDR1 is KGHSH and CDR2 LQKENI. This CDR3 has 14 residues.